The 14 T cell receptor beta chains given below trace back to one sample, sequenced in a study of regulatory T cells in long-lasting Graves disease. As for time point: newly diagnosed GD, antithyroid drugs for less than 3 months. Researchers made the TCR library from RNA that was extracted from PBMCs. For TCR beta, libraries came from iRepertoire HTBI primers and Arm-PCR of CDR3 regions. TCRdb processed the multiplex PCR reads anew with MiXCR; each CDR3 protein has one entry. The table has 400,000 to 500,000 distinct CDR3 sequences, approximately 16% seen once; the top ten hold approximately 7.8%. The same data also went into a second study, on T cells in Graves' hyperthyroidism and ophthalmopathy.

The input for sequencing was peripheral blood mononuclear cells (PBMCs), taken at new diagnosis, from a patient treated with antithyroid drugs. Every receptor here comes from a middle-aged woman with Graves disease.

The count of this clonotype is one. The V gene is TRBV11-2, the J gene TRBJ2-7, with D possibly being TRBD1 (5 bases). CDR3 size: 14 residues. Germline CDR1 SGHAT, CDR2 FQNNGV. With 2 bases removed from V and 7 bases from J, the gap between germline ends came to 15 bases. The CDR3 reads CASSLWSGWSEQYF. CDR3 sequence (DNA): TGTGCCAGCAGCTTATGGTCAGGGTGGTCGGAGCAGTACTTC.

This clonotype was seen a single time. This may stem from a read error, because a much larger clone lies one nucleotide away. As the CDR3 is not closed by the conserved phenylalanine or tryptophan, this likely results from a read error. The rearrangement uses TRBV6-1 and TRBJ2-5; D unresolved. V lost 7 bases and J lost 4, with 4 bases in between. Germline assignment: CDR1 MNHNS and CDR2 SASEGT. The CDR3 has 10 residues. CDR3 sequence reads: CASTRETQYS. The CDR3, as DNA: TGTGCCAGCACCCGAGAGACCCAGTACTCC.

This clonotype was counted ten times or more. CDR3 coding DNA: TGTGCCAGCAGCTTACGGGTGGGACCCTCTGGGGCCAACGTCCTGACTTTC. This translates into CASSLRVGPSGANVLTF. This sequence joins TRBV7-3 and TRBJ2-6; D may correspond to TRBD1 or TRBD2 (5 bases each). With 2 bases removed from V and 0 bases from J, the gap between germline ends came to 11 bases. In germline, CDR1 is SGHTA, CDR2 FQGTGA. The length of the CDR3 is 17 residues. The full variable domain, with the rest looked up from reference TRBV7-3 and TRBJ2-6, is GAGVSQTPSNKVTEKGKYVELRCDPISGHTALYWYRQSLGQGPEFLIYFQGTGAADDSGLPNDRFFAVRPEGSVSTLKIQRTERGDSAVYLCASSLRVGPSGANVLTFGAGSRLTVL.

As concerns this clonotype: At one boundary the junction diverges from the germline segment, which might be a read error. The CDR3 region is CASSPNRPGETQYF. The DNA of the CDR3 is TGTGCTAGCAGCCCGAACCGCCCGGGGGAGACCCAGTACTTC. The V call is TRBV7-7, the J call TRBJ2-3; perhaps TRBD2 as D (5 bases). The J call may be in error: the DNA end matches TRBJ2-5 better. The CDR3 length is 14 residues. Looked up from germline, CDR1 is SSHAT and CDR2 is FNYEAQ (reference sequence).

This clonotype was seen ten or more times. The CDR3 nucleotides are TGTGCCAGCAGGACCTTGGGGGAGGGCCGGTACAATGAGCAGTTCTTC. Translated: CASRTLGEGRYNEQFF. The chain has TRBV6-1 and TRBJ2-1; 7 bases match TRBD2. The CDR3 has 16 residues. Per the germline V gene, CDR1 is MNHNS and CDR2 is SASEGT. V dropped 6 bases and J dropped 4; count of bases not matched to a gene: 12.

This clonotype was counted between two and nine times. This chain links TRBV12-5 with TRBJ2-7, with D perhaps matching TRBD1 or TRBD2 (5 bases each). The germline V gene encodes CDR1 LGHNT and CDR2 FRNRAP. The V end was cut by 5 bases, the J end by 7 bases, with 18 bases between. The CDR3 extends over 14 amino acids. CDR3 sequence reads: CASGPTNAWGEQYF. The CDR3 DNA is TGTGCTAGTGGTCCGACTAACGCCTGGGGGGAGCAGTACTTC.

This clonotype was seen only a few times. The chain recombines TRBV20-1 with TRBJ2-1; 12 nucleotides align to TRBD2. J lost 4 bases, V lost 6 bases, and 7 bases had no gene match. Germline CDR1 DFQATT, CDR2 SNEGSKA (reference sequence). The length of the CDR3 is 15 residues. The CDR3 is CSALGLAGLYNEQFF. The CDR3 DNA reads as TGCAGTGCCCTTGGACTAGCGGGACTGTACAATGAGCAGTTCTTC.

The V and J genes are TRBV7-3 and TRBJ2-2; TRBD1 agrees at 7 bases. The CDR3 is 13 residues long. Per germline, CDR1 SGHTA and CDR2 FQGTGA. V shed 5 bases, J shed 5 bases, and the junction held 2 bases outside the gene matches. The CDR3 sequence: CASSAGGTGELFF. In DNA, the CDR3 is TGTGCCAGCAGCGCAGGGGGTACCGGGGAGCTGTTTTTT. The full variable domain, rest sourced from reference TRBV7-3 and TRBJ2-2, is GAGVSQTPSNKVTEKGKYVELRCDPISGHTALYWYRQSLGQGPEFLIYFQGTGAADDSGLPNDRFFAVRPEGSVSTLKIQRTERGDSAVYLCASSAGGTGELFFGEGSRLTVL.

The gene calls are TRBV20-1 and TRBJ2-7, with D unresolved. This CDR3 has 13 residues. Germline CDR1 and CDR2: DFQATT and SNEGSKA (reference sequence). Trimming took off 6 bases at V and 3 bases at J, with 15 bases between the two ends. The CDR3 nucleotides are TGCAGTGCCACAACAAATCCCGGCTACGAGCAGTACTTC. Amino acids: CSATTNPGYEQYF.

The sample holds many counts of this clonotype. Here the CDR3 reads CSVALTSGIADTQYF. The CDR3 DNA is TGCAGCGTTGCCCTGACTAGCGGGATCGCAGATACGCAGTATTTT. The genes are TRBV29-1 and TRBJ2-3, with TRBD2 matching 11 bases. CDR3 length: 15 amino acids. CDR1 SQVTM and CDR2 ANQGSEA come from the germline V gene. The J segment lost 4 bases and the V segment lost 4 bases, leaving 7 bases of the junction unmatched.

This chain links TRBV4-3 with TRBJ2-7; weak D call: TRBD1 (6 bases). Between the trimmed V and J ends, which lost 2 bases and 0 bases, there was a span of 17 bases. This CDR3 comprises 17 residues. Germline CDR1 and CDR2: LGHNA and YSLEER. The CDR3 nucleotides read TGCGCCAGCAGCCAATGGGGCGGCCGACAGGTCTCCTACGAGCAGTACTTC. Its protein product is CASSQWGGRQVSYEQYF.

Written as DNA, the CDR3 is TGTGCCAGCAGCGCCACAGGGGCCGACCAAGAGACCCAGTACTTC. Residues: CASSATGADQETQYF. The chain recombines TRBV7-9 with TRBJ2-5; 7 nucleotides line up with TRBD1. Trimming at V came to 5 bases and at J to 0 bases, leaving 6 bases not matched to a gene. CDR1 and CDR2 (germline): SEHNR, FQNEAQ (reference sequence). This CDR3 spans 15 amino acids.

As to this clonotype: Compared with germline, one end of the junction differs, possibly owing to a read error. CDR3 nucleotide sequence: TGTGCCAGCACTCGGACTAGCGGGAGCTCCTACGAGCAGCACTTC. It is translated as CASTRTSGSSYEQHF. V and J are TRBV6-1 and TRBJ2-7, with TRBD2 matching 13 bases. This CDR3 contains 15 residues. Germline CDR1 reads MNHNS; CDR2 reads SASEGT.

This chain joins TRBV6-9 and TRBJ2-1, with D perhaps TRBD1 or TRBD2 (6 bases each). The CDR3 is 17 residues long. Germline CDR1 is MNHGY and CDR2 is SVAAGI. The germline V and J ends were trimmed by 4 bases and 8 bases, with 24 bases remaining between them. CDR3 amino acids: CASSFPFGGGGPDEQFF. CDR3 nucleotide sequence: TGTGCCAGCAGTTTCCCCTTCGGAGGGGGAGGCCCTGATGAGCAGTTCTTC.